This T cell receptor beta chain comes out of a study of blood T cell repertoires in COVID-19 (TCRdb year 2020). With respect to the entire study: The collaborator samples originated in the United States, Italy and Spain and spanned the acute and convalescent phases of COVID-19. The prospective study material was composed of cDNA or gDNA derived from T cells, B-cell-depleted T cells, or PBMCs. The dataset comprised deeply sampled blood TCRbeta repertoires from subjects exposed to, actively infected with, or recovered from COVID-19. The repertoires were released in a freely available public database meant as a resource for research on the immune response to SARS-CoV-2. The samples were drawn from two sources: the first 160 participants of the ongoing ImmuneRACE study, and 1,200 or so subjects contributed by 6 global collaborators. A de-identified subject ID, COVID-19 status, age in years and sex were almost always included in the sample metadata. Where available, HLA class I and class II types were obtained from metadata supplied by the sample provider rather than from assay-based typing.

V is cut back by 8 bases and J by 4 bases, with 8 bases in the junction unmatched. The CDR3, cysteine through phenylalanine, is 14 amino acids long. Only the CDR3 region is kept as DNA, spanning 42 bases read in frame from base 1. From the germline V gene (reference sequence), CDR1 is SEHNR and CDR2 is FQNEAQ. Results and caveats for the whole study, not just this receptor: How much clinical and demographic metadata was included differed by source and by participant, and the metadata was provided uncurated.

The collaborating institutions used their own protocols to collect whole blood in K2EDTA tubes. For TCRbeta analysis, collaborators shipped samples in one of three forms: frozen whole blood, isolated PBMCs, or DNA extracted from either of those sample types. As for this clone: Which antigen it targets is not known. Per-nucleotide qualities are absent, and no much larger clonotype sits a single base away.

TCRbeta CDR3 regions were amplified from genomic DNA by means of the immunoSEQ Assay, a bias-controlled multiplex PCR. The paper's data handling went like this. The number of nucleated cells in each sample was estimated from the amplification of reference gene primers within the assay. To quantify the absolute abundance of each unique TCRbeta CDR3 rearrangement, sequence reads were collapsed and filtered. For each sample, productive Simpson clonality was calculated as the square root of Simpson's diversity index across productive rearrangements. TCRdb re-hosts the immuneACCESS table, in-frame sequences only. Its copies lack some clones; in the studies checked, an unresolved V gene accounts for under half of them, and the cause for the rest is not known. V, J and clone size are taken as reported in that table, and D and trimming were inferred from the DNA itself. The sample table holds tens of thousands of clones, of which approximately 87% were seen once. The ten largest make up around 3.7% of the sample.

The chain joins TRBV7-9 to TRBJ2-5, with 9 junctional bases fitting TRBD1. Source material: peripheral blood. The receptor was derived from a human donor in a cohort sampled during active COVID-19. The CDR3 sequence is CASDRGQGLETQYF. The nucleotides are TGTGCCAGCGATCGGGGACAGGGTCTAGAGACCCAGTACTTC.